The 20 T cell receptor beta chains given below trace back to one sample, sequenced in a study of T cell repertoires in cytomegalovirus infection. TCRdb reprocessed the reads with MiXCR, giving one entry per CDR3 protein. The profile covers roughly 320,000 distinct CDR3 sequences, with about 8.8% appearing a single time and approximately 2.4% taken by the ten largest. The specimen was PBMCs. These receptors were taken from a human donor in good health (CMV status not recorded). Some clones in this sample may be carry-over from other donors' samples.

In this sample, this clonotype turned up many times. The chain carries TRBV7-9 and TRBJ2-6; D perhaps matches TRBD1 (5 bases). Trimming cost V 5 bases and J 0 bases, with 8 bases left between them. The CDR3 loop spans 15 amino acids. CDR1 SEHNR and CDR2 FQNEAQ come from the germline V gene (reference sequence). The CDR3 is CASSPGISGANVLTF. In nucleotides, the CDR3 is TGTGCCAGCAGCCCAGGGATCTCTGGGGCCAACGTCCTGACTTTC. Combining the CDR3 with reference TRBV7-9 and TRBJ2-6 gives the whole variable domain DTGVSQNPRHKITKRGQNVTFRCDPISEHNRLYWYRQTLGQGPEFLTYFQNEAQLEKSRLLSDRFSAERPKGSFSTLEIQRTEQGDSAMYLCASSPGISGANVLTFGAGSRLTVL.

J is TRBJ2-1 and V is TRBV12-3 or TRBV12-4, with D perhaps being TRBD1 or TRBD2 (5 bases each). CDR3 length equals 14 residues. Between the trimmed V and J ends, which lost 5 bases and 5 bases, there was a span of 13 bases. This CDR3 reads CASSPAGTHNEQFF. The DNA for the CDR3 is TGTGCCAGCAGTCCCGCCGGGACCCACAATGAGCAGTTCTTC.

At least ten counts were recorded for this clonotype. CDR3 sequence reads: CAISESQGDYGYTF. CDR3 DNA: TGTGCCATCAGTGAGTCACAGGGAGACTATGGCTACACCTTC. J is TRBJ1-2 and V is TRBV10-3, with D perhaps matching TRBD1 (6 bases). There are 14 residues in the CDR3. V lost 0 bases and J lost 3, with 8 bases in between. CDR1 is ENHRY, CDR2 SYGVKD, per germline.

This clonotype showed up many times. This chain uses TRBV7-3 with TRBJ2-2, with D hard to call. The germline V gene encodes CDR1 SGHTA and CDR2 FQGTGA. This CDR3 is 14 amino acids long. V was pared by 5 bases and J by 5 bases, with 12 bases between. The CDR3 region has the DNA TGTGCCAGCAGCCCTTGGACGGAGACCGGGGAGCTGTTTTTT. Its protein is CASSPWTETGELFF.

This clonotype showed up many times. The CDR3 sequence is CASNLGQFYGYTF. The CDR3 region has the DNA TGTGCCAGCAACTTGGGACAGTTCTATGGCTACACCTTC. The chain employs TRBV7-9 and TRBJ1-2; 7 nucleotides match TRBD1. CDR1 SEHNR and CDR2 FQNEAQ come from the germline V gene (reference sequence). Germline trimming cut 7 bases from V and 4 bases from J; bases unmatched to any gene: 6. The CDR3 runs 13 residues. Together with reference TRBV7-9 and TRBJ1-2, the CDR3 gives the full variable domain: DTGVSQNPRHKITKRGQNVTFRCDPISEHNRLYWYRQTLGQGPEFLTYFQNEAQLEKSRLLSDRFSAERPKGSFSTLEIQRTEQGDSAMYLCASNLGQFYGYTFGSGTRLTVV.

This clonotype was counted ten times or more. An end of the junction differs from the germline gene, which may be a read error. The chain carries TRBV2 and TRBJ2-4; D not certain. The V gene's germline CDR1 is SNHLY and CDR2 FYNNEI. The CDR3 covers 15 residues. The CDR3 reads CASSEALLAAADRDF. The CDR3 bases are TGTGCCAGCAGTGAAGCGCTTCTCGCGGCGGCGGACCGGGACTTC.

This clonotype was observed at least ten times. The chain is built from TRBV23-1 and TRBJ2-7; 7 nucleotides match TRBD1. TRBV23-1 is given ORF status, its function remaining uncertain. Losses at the gene ends were 3 bases for V and 6 bases for J; bases not matched to a gene: 17. The CDR3 has 17 residues. In nucleotides, the CDR3 is TGCGCCAGCAGTCAGGGAAGGAAGACAGGGCCAACCAGCGAGCAGTACGTC. Protein product: CASSQGRKTGPTSEQYV.

This clonotype has at least ten counts. This rearrangement joins TRBV20-1 to TRBJ1-5, with 8 bases matching TRBD1. The germline gives CDR1 DFQATT, CDR2 SNEGSKA (reference sequence). V lost 6 bases, J lost 4 bases, and 8 bases stayed unmatched. The CDR3 totals 14 residues. The CDR3 DNA is TGCAGTGCAAAGAGACAGGGGAGGAATCAGCCCCAGCATTTT. This translates into CSAKRQGRNQPQHF.

This clonotype was picked up many times. The V call is TRBV28, the J call TRBJ2-7, with 11 bases aligning to TRBD1. V lost 3 bases and J lost 7; bases outside the gene matches: 8. The CDR3 has 15 amino acids. The germline V gene has CDR1 MDHEN and CDR2 SYDVKM. CDR3 amino acids: CASSLRGTGGQEQYV. The CDR3 DNA is TGTGCCAGCAGTTTGAGAGGGACAGGGGGTCAAGAGCAGTACGTC.

This clonotype occurred many times. The V call is TRBV12-3 or TRBV12-4, the J call TRBJ1-1; TRBD1 matches 7 bases. The CDR3 is 15 amino acids. J was trimmed by 2 bases and V by 6 bases; bases with no gene match: 9. CDR3 residues: CASRLGTVINTEAFF. For the CDR3, the DNA is TGTGCCAGCAGATTGGGGACAGTGATTAACACTGAAGCTTTCTTT.

At least ten counts were recorded for this clonotype. The J gene is TRBJ1-2, the V gene TRBV7-3; no definite D call. CDR3 length: 14 residues. In germline, CDR1 is SGHTA, CDR2 FQGTGA. Trimming pared 5 bases from V and 3 bases from J, leaving 13 bases between. CDR3 amino acids: CASSPLGQDYGYTF. In DNA form, the CDR3 reads TGTGCCAGCAGCCCCTTAGGCCAGGACTATGGCTACACCTTC. Together with reference TRBV7-3 and TRBJ1-2, the CDR3 gives the full variable domain: GAGVSQTPSNKVTEKGKYVELRCDPISGHTALYWYRQSLGQGPEFLIYFQGTGAADDSGLPNDRFFAVRPEGSVSTLKIQRTERGDSAVYLCASSPLGQDYGYTFGSGTRLTVV.

There are many counts of this clonotype. The chain couples TRBV20-1 to TRBJ2-5, with 10 bases that match TRBD2. Germline V lookup: CDR1 DFQATT, CDR2 SNEGSKA (reference sequence). The CDR3 consists of 15 residues. With 5 bases clipped from V and 2 bases from J, the junction kept 8 bases outside the gene matches. CDR3 protein: CSALRTSGFQETQYF. CDR3 bases: TGCAGTGCTCTACGGACTAGCGGATTTCAAGAGACCCAGTACTTC.

This clonotype was recorded a few times. The chain carries TRBV20-1 and TRBJ1-5, with D possibly being TRBD1 (5 bases). The CDR3 length is 13 residues. Deletions cut 1 base from V and 3 bases from J, with 7 bases between. CDR1 and CDR2 from the germline V gene are DFQATT and SNEGSKA (reference sequence). The CDR3 sequence is CSARGDFNQPQHF. The CDR3 bases are TGCAGTGCTAGAGGGGACTTCAATCAGCCCCAGCATTTT.

This clonotype was observed at least ten times. The chain has TRBV20-1 and TRBJ2-5; a possible D gene is TRBD2 (6 bases). V gave up 6 bases and J gave up 5 bases, with 19 bases separating them. The CDR3 sequence is 14 residues long. CDR1 and CDR2 from the germline V gene are DFQATT and SNEGSKA (reference sequence). The CDR3 protein is CSAKEGRGGETQYF. The DNA of the CDR3 is TGCAGTGCCAAAGAGGGGCGAGGAGGGGAGACCCAGTACTTC.

At least ten counts were recorded for this clonotype. The rearrangement links TRBV5-6 to TRBJ2-1, with TRBD2 identical over 15 bases. Trimming removed 4 bases from V and 7 bases from J; junction bases left unmatched: 9. The CDR3 runs to 17 residues. The germline V gene encodes CDR1 SGHDT and CDR2 YYEEEE. DNA of the CDR3: TGTGCCAGCAGCCGGGAGAAGGGACTAGCGGGGGGAAATGAGCAGTTCTTC. Encoded protein: CASSREKGLAGGNEQFF.

Ten or more counts support this clonotype. This chain connects TRBV5-1 to TRBJ1-1; D unclear. CDR1 is SGHRS, CDR2 YFSETQ, per germline. The ends were cut back, 4 bases at V and 2 bases at J, with 12 bases in the middle. The CDR3 sequence is 14 residues long. The CDR3 reads CASSPPGTNTEAFF. DNA of the CDR3: TGCGCCAGCAGCCCCCCGGGCACCAACACTGAAGCTTTCTTT.

This clonotype was counted ten times or more. V gene TRBV2 combines with J gene TRBJ2-2; tentatively, D is TRBD1 (5 bases). V lost 4 bases and J lost 0, with 9 bases in between. This CDR3 region has 15 residues. Germline V gene sequence: CDR1 SNHLY, CDR2 FYNNEI. CDR3 sequence reads: CASSVGATNTGELFF. For the CDR3, the DNA is TGTGCCAGCAGTGTAGGGGCCACGAACACCGGGGAGCTGTTTTTT. Full variable domain (outside the CDR3, taken from reference TRBV2 and TRBJ2-2): EPEVTQTPSHQVTQMGQEVILRCVPISNHLYFYWYRQILGQKVEFLVSFYNNEISEKSEIFDDQFSVERPDGSNFTLKIRSTKLEDSAMYFCASSVGATNTGELFFGEGSRLTVL.

In this sample, this clonotype turned up many times. The chain is built from TRBV18 and TRBJ1-1; 8 bases line up with TRBD1. Trimming took 2 bases from V and 0 from J; bases not matched to a gene: 5. The CDR3 covers 16 residues. Germline values: CDR1 KGHSH, CDR2 LQKENI. CDR3 nucleotide sequence: TGTGCCAGCTCACCAGGACAGGGCCGATTGAACACTGAAGCTTTCTTT. Amino acids: CASSPGQGRLNTEAFF.

This clonotype was observed at least ten times. The V and J genes are TRBV5-4 and TRBJ2-5; D may correspond to TRBD1 or TRBD2 (6 bases each). This CDR3 has 13 amino acids. Germline V CDR1 and CDR2: SGHNT, YYREEE (reference sequence). Trimming removed 4 bases from V and 5 bases from J, with 12 bases in between. The DNA for the CDR3 is TGTGCCAGCAGCGTCTCGGGGGCGGAGACCCAGTACTTC. Protein product: CASSVSGAETQYF.

This clonotype was observed many times. The chain employs TRBV10-3 and TRBJ2-1; 9 positions agree with TRBD2. Unmatched junction bases numbered 7, after V lost 5 bases and J lost 5 bases. The CDR3 totals 15 residues. The germline gives CDR1 ENHRY, CDR2 SYGVKD. CDR3 nucleotide sequence: TGTGCCATCAGTTTGAGGAGCGGGGGGAACAATGAGCAGTTCTTC. Encoded protein: CAISLRSGGNNEQFF.